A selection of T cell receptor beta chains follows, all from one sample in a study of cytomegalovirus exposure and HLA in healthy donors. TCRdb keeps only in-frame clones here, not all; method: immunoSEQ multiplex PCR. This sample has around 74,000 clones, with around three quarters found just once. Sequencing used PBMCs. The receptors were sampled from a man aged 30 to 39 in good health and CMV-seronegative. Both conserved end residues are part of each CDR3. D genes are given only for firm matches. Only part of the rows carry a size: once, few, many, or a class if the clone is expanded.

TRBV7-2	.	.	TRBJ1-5	TGTGCCAGCAGCTCACAGGATCATCAGCCCCAGCATTTT	CASSSQDHQPQHF
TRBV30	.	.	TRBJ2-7	TGTGCCTGGACGTCGTGGGCCGGAATGGGGCAGTACTTC	CAWTSWAGMGQYF
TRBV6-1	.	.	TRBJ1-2	TGTGCCAGCATGAGGGATTGGGAGGGCTACACCTTC	CASMRDWEGYTF
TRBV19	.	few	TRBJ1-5	TGTGCCAGTAAAGAAGGACGGACACGGACTCAGCCCCAGCATTTT	CASKEGRTRTQPQHF
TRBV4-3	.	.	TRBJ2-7	TGCGCCAGCAGCCAAGAAATTCTCTACGAGCAGTACTTC	CASSQEILYEQYF
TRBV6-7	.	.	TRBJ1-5	TGTGCCACCTCTCGTTCTGGGGGCGTAGGAAGCAATCAGCCCCAGCATTTT	CATSRSGGVGSNQPQHF
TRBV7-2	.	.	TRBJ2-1	TGTGCCAGCAGCTTAGGGAGGTGGGGTGGTGAGCAGTTCTTC	CASSLGRWGGEQFF
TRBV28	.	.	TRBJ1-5	TGTGCCAGCAGTTTACCGTTGCGGGGTCAGCCCCAGCATTTT	CASSLPLRGQPQHF
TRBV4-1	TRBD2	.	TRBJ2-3	TGCGCCAGCAGCCAATCCGGGACTAGCGGCACAGATACGCAGTATTTT	CASSQSGTSGTDTQYF
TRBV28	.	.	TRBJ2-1	TGTGCCAGTCTGTTGGGACATCCAAACAATGAGCAGTTCTTC	CASLLGHPNNEQFF
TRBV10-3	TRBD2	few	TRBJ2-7	TGTGCCATCCGCGGCGGGGGAGGATCCTACGAGCAGTACTTC	CAIRGGGGSYEQYF
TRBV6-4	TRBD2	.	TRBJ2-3	TGTGCCAGCAGAACGGGGTACGTAGCGGGGGGGCCGCAAGATACGCAGTATTTT	CASRTGYVAGGPQDTQYF
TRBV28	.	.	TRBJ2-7	TGTGCCAGCAGCTTCGACCGGGTGGCGGACACGCTATCCTACGAGCAGTACTTC	CASSFDRVADTLSYEQYF
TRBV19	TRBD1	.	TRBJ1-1	TGTGCCAGCCAGGGACAGGGGGCCCCGAACACTGAAGCTTTCTTT	CASQGQGAPNTEAFF
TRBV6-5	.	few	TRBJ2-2	TGTGCCAGCAGGGCACAGGGAGTTAGCGCCGGGGAGCTGTTTTTT	CASRAQGVSAGELFF
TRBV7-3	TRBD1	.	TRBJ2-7	TGTGCCAGCAGCTCAGGGGGAGAGCAGTACTTC	CASSSGGEQYF
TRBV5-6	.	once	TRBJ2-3	TGTGCCAGCAGCTGGCCGGGGGATGGCACAGATACGCAGTATTTT	CASSWPGDGTDTQYF
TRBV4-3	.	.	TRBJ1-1	TGCGCCAGCAGACAAGGGAGGGGGAACACTGAAGCTTTCTTT	CASRQGRGNTEAFF
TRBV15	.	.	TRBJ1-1	TGTGCCACCAGCAGAGGTAGGCTCGGACAGAACACTGAAGCTTTCTTT	CATSRGRLGQNTEAFF
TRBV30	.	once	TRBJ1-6	TGTGCCTGGAGTGTATTAGTCTCTGATTCACCCCTCCACTTT	CAWSVLVSDSPLHF
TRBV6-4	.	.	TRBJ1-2	TGTGCCACCCATCGCCCCAGGGGAAATCGAGGTTATGGCTACACCTTC	CATHRPRGNRGYGYTF
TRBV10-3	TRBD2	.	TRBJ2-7	TGTGCCATCAGCGGGACTAGCGGGAGCACTTACGAGCAGTACTTC	CAISGTSGSTYEQYF
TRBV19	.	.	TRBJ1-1	TGTGCCAGTAGCCCCTTGGGCAGTTTGAACACTGAAGCTTTCTTT	CASSPLGSLNTEAFF